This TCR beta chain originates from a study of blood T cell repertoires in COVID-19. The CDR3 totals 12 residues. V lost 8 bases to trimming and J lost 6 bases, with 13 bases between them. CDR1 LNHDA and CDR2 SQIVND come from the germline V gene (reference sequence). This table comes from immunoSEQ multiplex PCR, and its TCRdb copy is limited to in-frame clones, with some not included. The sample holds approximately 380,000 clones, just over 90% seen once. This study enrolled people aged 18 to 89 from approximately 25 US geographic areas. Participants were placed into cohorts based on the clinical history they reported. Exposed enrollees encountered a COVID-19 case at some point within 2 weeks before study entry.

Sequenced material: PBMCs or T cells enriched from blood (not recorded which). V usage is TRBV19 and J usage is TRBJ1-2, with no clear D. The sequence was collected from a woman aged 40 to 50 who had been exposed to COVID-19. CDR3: CASVAYGDGYTF. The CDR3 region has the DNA TGTGCCAGTGTGGCCTACGGGGATGGCTACACCTTC.